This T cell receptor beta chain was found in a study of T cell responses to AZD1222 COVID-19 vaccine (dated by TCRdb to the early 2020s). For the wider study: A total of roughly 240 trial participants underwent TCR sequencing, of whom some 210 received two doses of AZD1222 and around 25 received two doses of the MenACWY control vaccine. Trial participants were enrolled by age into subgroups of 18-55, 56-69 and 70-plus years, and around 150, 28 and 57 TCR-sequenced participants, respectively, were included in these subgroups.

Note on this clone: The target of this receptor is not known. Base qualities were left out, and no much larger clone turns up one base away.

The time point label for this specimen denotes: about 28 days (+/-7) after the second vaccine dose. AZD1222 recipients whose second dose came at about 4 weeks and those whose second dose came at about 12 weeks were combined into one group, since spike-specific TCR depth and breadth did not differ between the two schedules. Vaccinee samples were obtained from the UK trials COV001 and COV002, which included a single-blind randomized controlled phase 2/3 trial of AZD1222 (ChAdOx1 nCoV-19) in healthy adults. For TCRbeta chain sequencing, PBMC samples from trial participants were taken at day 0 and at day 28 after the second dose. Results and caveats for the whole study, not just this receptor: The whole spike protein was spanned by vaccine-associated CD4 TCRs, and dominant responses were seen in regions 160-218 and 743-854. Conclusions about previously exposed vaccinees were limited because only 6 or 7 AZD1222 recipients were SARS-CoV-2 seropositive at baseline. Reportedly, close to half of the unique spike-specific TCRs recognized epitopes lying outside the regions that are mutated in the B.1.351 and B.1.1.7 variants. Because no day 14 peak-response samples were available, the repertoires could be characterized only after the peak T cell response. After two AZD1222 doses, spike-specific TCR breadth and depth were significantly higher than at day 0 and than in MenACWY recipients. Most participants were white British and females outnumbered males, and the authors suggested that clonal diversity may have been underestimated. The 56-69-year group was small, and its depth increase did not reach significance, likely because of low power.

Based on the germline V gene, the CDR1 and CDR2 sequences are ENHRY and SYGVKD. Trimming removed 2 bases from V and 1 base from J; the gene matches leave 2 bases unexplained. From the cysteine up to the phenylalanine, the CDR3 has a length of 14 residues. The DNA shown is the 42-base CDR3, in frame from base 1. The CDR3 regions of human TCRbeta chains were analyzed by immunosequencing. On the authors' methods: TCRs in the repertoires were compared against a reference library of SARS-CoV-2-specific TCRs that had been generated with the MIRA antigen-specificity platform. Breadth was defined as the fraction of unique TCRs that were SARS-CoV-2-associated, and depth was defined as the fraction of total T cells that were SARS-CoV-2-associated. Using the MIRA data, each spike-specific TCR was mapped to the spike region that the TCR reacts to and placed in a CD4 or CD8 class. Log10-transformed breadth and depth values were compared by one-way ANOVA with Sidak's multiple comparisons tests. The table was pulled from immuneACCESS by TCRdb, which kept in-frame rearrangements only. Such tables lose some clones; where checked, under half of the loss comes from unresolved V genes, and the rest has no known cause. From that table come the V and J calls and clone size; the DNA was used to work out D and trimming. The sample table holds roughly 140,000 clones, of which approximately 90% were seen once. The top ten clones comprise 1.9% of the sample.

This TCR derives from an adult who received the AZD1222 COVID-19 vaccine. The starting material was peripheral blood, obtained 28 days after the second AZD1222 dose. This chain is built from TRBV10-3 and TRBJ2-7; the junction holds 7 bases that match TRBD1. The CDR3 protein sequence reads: CAISEGQASYEQYF. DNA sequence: TGTGCCATCAGTGAGGGACAGGCGTCCTACGAGCAGTACTTC.